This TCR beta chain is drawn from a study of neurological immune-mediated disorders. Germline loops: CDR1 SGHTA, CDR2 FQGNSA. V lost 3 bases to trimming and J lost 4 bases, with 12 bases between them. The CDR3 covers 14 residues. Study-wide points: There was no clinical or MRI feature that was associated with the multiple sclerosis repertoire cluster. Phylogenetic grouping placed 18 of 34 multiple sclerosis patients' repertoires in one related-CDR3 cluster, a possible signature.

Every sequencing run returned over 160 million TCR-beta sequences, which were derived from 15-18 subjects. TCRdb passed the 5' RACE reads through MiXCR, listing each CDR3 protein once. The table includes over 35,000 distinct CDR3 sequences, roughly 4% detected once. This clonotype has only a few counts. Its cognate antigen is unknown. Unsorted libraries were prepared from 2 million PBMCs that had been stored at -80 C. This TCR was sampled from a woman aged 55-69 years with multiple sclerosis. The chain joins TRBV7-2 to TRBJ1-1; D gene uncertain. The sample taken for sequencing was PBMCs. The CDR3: CASSFLGVGTEAFF. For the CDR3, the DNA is TGTGCCAGCAGCTTTCTGGGAGTGGGCACTGAAGCTTTCTTT.